The 19 T cell receptor beta chains below were found in one sample sequenced in a study of shared clonotypes between healthy human individuals. Data came from immunoSEQ multiplex PCR; TCRdb stores just in-frame clones and leaves some out. The data contain roughly 1,500,000 clones, 98% of them singletons. What was sequenced was naive CD4+ T cells sorted from blood. The sample's subset: CD45RA+ positively selected. Receptors originate from a man aged 30 to 45 in good health.

The chain couples TRBV5-6 to TRBJ2-5, with D perhaps TRBD2 (6 bases). V shed 0 bases and J shed 4 bases, with 19 bases lying between them. The CDR3 is 17 amino acids. The germline V gene has CDR1 SGHDT and CDR2 YYEEEE. The CDR3 nucleotides are TGTGCCAGCAGCTTGGGCCGGGGCGGGGCAGGGCGAGAGACCCAGTACTTC. Translated: CASSLGRGGAGRETQYF.

For this clone: Other nucleotide sequences in the sample specify the same CDR3. The chain uses TRBV6-1 and TRBJ2-1, with unresolved D. CDR3 length equals 12 residues. Trimming removed 2 bases from V and 7 bases from J, with 6 bases in between. The germline CDR1 and CDR2 sequences are MNHNS and SASEGT. This CDR3 is CASSEWGNEQFF. CDR3 sequence (DNA): TGTGCCAGCAGTGAATGGGGTAATGAGCAGTTCTTC.

The chain has TRBV18 and TRBJ2-7; 7 bases are shared with TRBD1. Germline V gene sequence: CDR1 KGHSH, CDR2 LQKENI. V dropped 4 bases and J dropped 0; count of bases not matched to a gene: 6. This CDR3 contains 15 residues. CDR3 nucleotide sequence: TGTGCCAGCTCACTGGACAGGCTGAGCTCCTACGAGCAGTACTTC. It encodes CASSLDRLSSYEQYF. Full variable domain (remainder filled in from reference TRBV18 and TRBJ2-7): NAGVMQNPRHLVRRRGQEARLRCSPMKGHSHVYWYRQLPEEGLKFMVYLQKENIIDESGMPKERFSAEFPKEGPSILRIQQVVRGDSAAYFCASSLDRLSSYEQYFGPGTRLTVT.

This clone was observed once. The rearrangement joins TRBV2 to TRBJ1-4; possibly TRBD1 for D (5 bases). The V end was cut by 4 bases, the J end by 8 bases, with 14 bases between. The germline V gene encodes CDR1 SNHLY and CDR2 FYNNEI. This CDR3 is built from 14 residues. CDR3 DNA: TGTGCCAGCAGTGCGACAGCCCCTGGGGAAAAACTGTTTTTT. Its translation is CASSATAPGEKLFF.

The chain is built from TRBV5-1 and TRBJ2-6, with D uncertain. Germline CDR1 and CDR2: SGHRS and YFSETQ. The CDR3 is 17 amino acids. Trimming cost V 4 bases and J 0 bases, with 14 bases left between them. The CDR3, as DNA: TGCGCCAGCAGCGATCTGCCAATCCTCTCTGGGGCCAACGTCCTGACTTTC. It specifies CASSDLPILSGANVLTF. Complete variable domain (other parts from reference TRBV5-1 and TRBJ2-6): KAGVTQTPRYLIKTRGQQVTLSCSPISGHRSVSWYQQTPGQGLQFLFEYFSETQRNKGNFPGRFSGRQFSNSRSEMNVSTLELGDSALYLCASSDLPILSGANVLTFGAGSRLTVL.

This chain connects TRBV9 to TRBJ2-2, with D tentatively TRBD1 (5 bases). The CDR3 length is 15 residues. CDR1 is SGDLS, CDR2 YYNGEE, per germline. V lost 0 bases, J lost 0 bases, and 6 bases lay in between. CDR3 loop: CASSVGGANTGELFF. The CDR3 bases are TGTGCCAGCAGCGTAGGGGGCGCGAACACCGGGGAGCTGTTTTTT.

The V call is TRBV2, the J call TRBJ1-2; D call uncertain. Germline loops: CDR1 SNHLY, CDR2 FYNNEI. V lost 0 bases and J lost 7, with 15 bases in between. CDR3 size: 15 residues. The CDR3 nucleotides read TGTGCCAGCAGTGAAGCGTTACGAATCTACGGTGGCTACACCTTC. It translates to CASSEALRIYGGYTF.

A single count supports this clone. The CDR3 loop reads CSVERDPTDTQYF. The CDR3 bases are TGCAGCGTTGAGCGGGACCCCACAGATACGCAGTATTTT. The chain uses TRBV29-1 and TRBJ2-3; TRBD2 is a possible D gene (6 bases). Trimming pared 3 bases from V and 2 bases from J, leaving 9 bases between. The CDR3 runs to 13 residues. CDR1 and CDR2 (germline): SQVTM, ANQGSEA.

CDR3 residues: CASSGNLAGGMETQYF. DNA for the CDR3: TGTGCCAGCAGCGGAAACCTAGCGGGAGGGATGGAGACCCAGTACTTC. The chain links TRBV5-4 to TRBJ2-5, with 12 bases matching TRBD2. Germline CDR1 reads SGHNT; CDR2 reads YYREEE (reference sequence). Trimming at V came to 4 bases and at J to 5 bases, leaving 9 bases not matched to a gene. The CDR3 loop spans 16 amino acids.

Of note for this clone: Other DNA sequences in the same sample also yield this CDR3. The chain uses TRBV5-6 and TRBJ2-5, with no clear D. V lost 4 bases and J lost 5, with 9 bases in between. The CDR3 runs to 12 residues. Germline V lookup: CDR1 SGHDT, CDR2 YYEEEE. The CDR3, as DNA: TGTGCCAGCAGCCTGGGTGCTGAGACCCAGTACTTC. This encodes CASSLGAETQYF.

The chain is built from TRBV6-5 and TRBJ1-1, with D perhaps TRBD1 (5 bases). This CDR3 has 15 residues. V gave up 2 bases and J gave up 1 base, with 11 bases separating them. Looked up from germline, CDR1 is MNHEY and CDR2 is SVGAGI. CDR3 sequence reads: CASSYLRDRNTEAFF. CDR3 nucleotides: TGTGCCAGCAGTTACCTAAGGGACCGGAACACTGAAGCTTTCTTT.

The chain joins TRBV7-9 to TRBJ2-2; D not resolved. V was cut by 2 bases and J by 4 bases, with 8 bases left in between. The V gene's germline CDR1 is SEHNR and CDR2 FQNEAQ (reference sequence). CDR3 size: 14 residues. For the CDR3, the DNA is TGTGCCAGCAGCTTAATCGGCTCCACCGGGGAGCTGTTTTTT. Amino acids: CASSLIGSTGELFF.

This chain joins TRBV7-2 and TRBJ2-5; D gene unclear. From germline, CDR1 is SGHTA and CDR2 FQGNSA. V was trimmed by 5 bases and J by 6 bases, leaving 13 bases between them. CDR3 size: 13 residues. Written as DNA, the CDR3 is TGTGCCAGCAGCCCGGACCCTTGGAAGACCCAGTACTTC. Translated: CASSPDPWKTQYF. Together with reference TRBV7-2 and TRBJ2-5, the CDR3 gives the full variable domain: GAGVSQSPSNKVTEKGKDVELRCDPISGHTALYWYRQSLGQGLEFLIYFQGNSAPDKSGLPSDRFSAERTGGSVSTLTIQRTQQEDSAVYLCASSPDPWKTQYFGPGTRLLVL.

The genes are TRBV18 and TRBJ2-5; the match to TRBD2 covers 11 bases. The CDR3 totals 15 residues. After removal of 4 bases from V and 3 bases from J, the junction contained 4 bases not matched to a gene. The germline V gene encodes CDR1 KGHSH and CDR2 LQKENI. CDR3 in DNA: TGTGCCAGCTCACGAGTAGCGGGAGGGAAAGAGACCCAGTACTTC. It translates to CASSRVAGGKETQYF. The full variable domain, its missing parts supplied by reference TRBV18 and TRBJ2-5, is NAGVMQNPRHLVRRRGQEARLRCSPMKGHSHVYWYRQLPEEGLKFMVYLQKENIIDESGMPKERFSAEFPKEGPSILRIQQVVRGDSAAYFCASSRVAGGKETQYFGPGTRLLVL.

V gene TRBV29-1 combines with J gene TRBJ1-1, with D perhaps matching TRBD1 (5 bases). CDR1 is SQVTM, CDR2 ANQGSEA, per germline. This CDR3 has 18 residues. The germline V and J ends were trimmed by 4 bases and 0 bases, with 24 bases remaining between them. The CDR3 spells CSVVDPHRGGTVNTEAFF. CDR3 DNA sequence: TGCAGCGTTGTCGATCCTCACCGCGGCGGGACGGTGAACACTGAAGCTTTCTTT.

This chain joins TRBV15 and TRBJ2-5; the match to TRBD2 covers 11 bases. CDR3 length: 17 amino acids. The V and J ends lost 1 base and 1 base, in that order; junction bases with no gene match: 5. Germline CDR1 reads LNHNV; CDR2 reads YYDKDF (reference sequence). CDR3 protein: CATSRGASGRFQETQYF. CDR3 DNA sequence: TGTGCCACCAGCAGAGGTGCTAGCGGGAGGTTCCAAGAGACCCAGTACTTC.

The rearrangement uses TRBV10-3 and TRBJ2-3; 9 bases map to TRBD2. The V segment lost 6 bases and the J segment 5 bases; nucleotides outside the gene matches: 6. The CDR3 consists of 14 residues. Germline V CDR1 and CDR2: ENHRY, SYGVKD. CDR3 DNA: TGTGCCATCAGGACGGGACTAGCCGGAGATACGCAGTATTTT. Its protein is CAIRTGLAGDTQYF.

The rearrangement joins TRBV19 to TRBJ2-2; TRBD1 agrees at 7 bases. CDR1 LNHDA and CDR2 SQIVND come from the germline V gene (reference sequence). This CDR3 comprises 15 residues. The V segment lost 5 bases and the J segment 4 bases; nucleotides outside the gene matches: 7. Here the CDR3 reads CASSPRDRITGELFF. CDR3 nucleotides: TGTGCCAGTAGTCCCCGGGACAGAATCACCGGGGAGCTGTTTTTT.

DNA for the CDR3: TGTGCCAGCTCACCAACTTGGGGGGAAGAGACCCAGTACTTC. As protein: CASSPTWGEETQYF. The rearrangement joins TRBV18 to TRBJ2-5; D is possibly TRBD2 (6 bases). This CDR3 is 14 amino acids long. Germline values: CDR1 KGHSH, CDR2 LQKENI. V lost 2 bases to trimming and J lost 3 bases, with 10 bases between them.